These T cell receptor beta chains were read from a single sample in a study of blood T cell repertoires in COVID-19. Here immunoSEQ multiplex PCR was the method, and the copy in TCRdb shows in-frame clones only, minus some. The table records approximately 120,000 clones, around four fifths of them present only once. The sequenced sample consisted of peripheral blood. Source of these receptors: a man older than 75 with acute or convalescent COVID-19. Each CDR3 is given with its conserved first and last residue. The order of the fields is V gene, D gene, J gene, clone size, CDR3 protein, CDR3 DNA. A D gene is named only where the DNA matches it firmly. For some rows the clone size is stated as once, few or many, or as a class when expanded; others skip it.

v_gene: TRBV7-2
d_gene: .
j_gene: TRBJ2-3
abundance: .
CDR3aa: CASSQDRNTQYF
CDR3nt: TGTGCCAGCAGCCAAGACAGAAATACGCAGTATTTT

v_gene: TRBV19
d_gene: .
j_gene: TRBJ2-1
abundance: .
CDR3aa: CASSWKLAYNNEQFF
CDR3nt: TGTGCCAGTAGTTGGAAGCTAGCGTATAACAATGAGCAGTTCTTC

v_gene: TRBV5-8
d_gene: TRBD1
j_gene: TRBJ2-7
abundance: .
CDR3aa: CASSLDGATGVMVEQYF
CDR3nt: TGTGCCAGCAGCTTGGATGGGGCGACAGGGGTAATGGTCGAGCAGTACTTC

v_gene: TRBV7-2
d_gene: TRBD1
j_gene: TRBJ2-7
abundance: .
CDR3aa: CASSGQTGSSEQYF
CDR3nt: TGTGCCAGCTCGGGGCAGACAGGGTCTAGCGAGCAGTACTTC

v_gene: TRBV5-1
d_gene: .
j_gene: TRBJ1-1
abundance: many
CDR3aa: CASSLRLDDEAFF
CDR3nt: TGCGCCAGCAGCCTCCGTCTAGACGATGAAGCTTTCTTT

v_gene: TRBV6-1
d_gene: TRBD2
j_gene: TRBJ2-5
abundance: .
CDR3aa: CASSEAWTSGGLGETQYF
CDR3nt: TGTGCCAGCAGTGAAGCGTGGACTAGCGGGGGCCTGGGGGAGACCCAGTACTTC

v_gene: TRBV18
d_gene: TRBD1
j_gene: TRBJ2-2
abundance: .
CDR3aa: CASSSGTGGTGELFF
CDR3nt: TGTGCCAGCTCATCCGGGACAGGGGGCACCGGGGAGCTGTTTTTT

v_gene: TRBV19
d_gene: .
j_gene: TRBJ2-1
abundance: few
CDR3aa: CASRGLLGAYNEQFF
CDR3nt: TGTGCCAGTAGGGGACTCCTAGGGGCCTACAATGAGCAGTTCTTC

v_gene: TRBV15
d_gene: TRBD2
j_gene: TRBJ2-5
abundance: .
CDR3aa: CATSKAGSQETQYF
CDR3nt: TGTGCCACCAGCAAAGCGGGGAGCCAAGAGACCCAGTACTTC

v_gene: TRBV30
d_gene: .
j_gene: TRBJ2-6
abundance: .
CDR3aa: CAWTPERANVLTF
CDR3nt: TGTGCCTGGACCCCCGAGAGGGCCAACGTCCTGACTTTC

v_gene: TRBV4-1
d_gene: .
j_gene: TRBJ1-1
abundance: .
CDR3aa: CASSQDINRVGTEAFF
CDR3nt: TGCGCCAGCAGCCAAGATATCAACAGGGTCGGTACTGAAGCTTTCTTT

v_gene: TRBV11-2
d_gene: TRBD1
j_gene: TRBJ1-1
abundance: .
CDR3aa: CASSYRTGFTEAFF
CDR3nt: TGTGCCAGCAGTTATAGGACAGGCTTTACTGAAGCTTTCTTT

v_gene: TRBV5-1
d_gene: TRBD1
j_gene: TRBJ2-3
abundance: .
CDR3aa: CASSQGQGADTQYF
CDR3nt: TGCGCCAGCAGCCAAGGACAGGGTGCAGATACGCAGTATTTT

v_gene: TRBV19
d_gene: .
j_gene: TRBJ2-5
abundance: few
CDR3aa: CASSPASLRETQYF
CDR3nt: TGTGCCAGTAGCCCGGCCTCTCTGAGGGAGACCCAGTACTTC

v_gene: TRBV7-8
d_gene: .
j_gene: TRBJ1-6
abundance: once
CDR3aa: CASSPVTVGGSSYNSPLHF
CDR3nt: TGTGCCAGCAGCCCAGTTACGGTGGGGGGTAGCTCCTATAATTCACCCCTCCACTTT

v_gene: TRBV4-3
d_gene: .
j_gene: TRBJ1-5
abundance: .
CDR3aa: CASSQGQRVQFDQPQHF
CDR3nt: TGCGCCAGCAGCCAAGGGCAACGCGTACAGTTCGATCAGCCCCAGCATTTT

v_gene: TRBV9
d_gene: TRBD1
j_gene: TRBJ2-3
abundance: once
CDR3aa: CASSVETGVTDTQYF
CDR3nt: TGTGCCAGCAGCGTAGAGACAGGGGTAACAGATACGCAGTATTTT

v_gene: TRBV7-3
d_gene: TRBD1
j_gene: TRBJ2-1
abundance: few
CDR3aa: CASSTGTGGHEQFF
CDR3nt: TGTGCCAGCAGCACCGGGACAGGGGGTCATGAGCAGTTCTTC

v_gene: TRBV7-3
d_gene: .
j_gene: TRBJ1-1
abundance: .
CDR3aa: CASSRPQVGDTEAFF
CDR3nt: TGTGCCAGCAGCCGCCCACAGGTGGGTGACACTGAAGCTTTCTTT

v_gene: TRBV7-9
d_gene: .
j_gene: TRBJ2-3
abundance: few
CDR3aa: CASISASSDTQYF
CDR3nt: TGTGCCAGCATAAGTGCTAGTTCAGATACGCAGTATTTT

v_gene: TRBV7-2
d_gene: .
j_gene: TRBJ1-2
abundance: once
CDR3aa: CASSPQGIGYGYTF
CDR3nt: TGTGCCAGCAGCCCCCAGGGAATTGGTTATGGCTACACCTTC

v_gene: TRBV9
d_gene: .
j_gene: TRBJ1-2
abundance: many
CDR3aa: CASSVEQGYGGYTF
CDR3nt: TGTGCCAGCAGCGTAGAACAGGGTTATGGTGGCTACACCTTC

v_gene: TRBV10-3
d_gene: .
j_gene: TRBJ2-7
abundance: once
CDR3aa: CAISESGLYEQYF
CDR3nt: TGTGCCATCAGTGAGTCCGGGTTGTACGAGCAGTACTTC

v_gene: TRBV6-2/TRBV6-3
d_gene: .
j_gene: TRBJ2-3
abundance: few
CDR3aa: CASSYSRQSTDTQYF
CDR3nt: TGTGCCAGCAGTTACTCTAGACAGAGCACAGATACGCAGTATTTT

v_gene: TRBV18
d_gene: TRBD1
j_gene: TRBJ2-3
abundance: .
CDR3aa: CASSPPRGPDFTDTQYF
CDR3nt: TGTGCCAGCTCACCACCAAGGGGGCCCGACTTCACAGATACGCAGTATTTT

v_gene: TRBV7-2
d_gene: .
j_gene: TRBJ2-6
abundance: .
CDR3aa: CASSWDTGANVLTF
CDR3nt: TGTGCCAGCAGCTGGGACACTGGGGCCAACGTCCTGACTTTC

v_gene: TRBV2
d_gene: TRBD1
j_gene: TRBJ2-2
abundance: once
CDR3aa: CASRWTGAAGELFF
CDR3nt: TGTGCCAGCAGGTGGACAGGGGCGGCCGGGGAGCTGTTTTTT

v_gene: TRBV27
d_gene: .
j_gene: TRBJ2-5
abundance: .
CDR3aa: CASSFVRGQETQYF
CDR3nt: TGTGCCAGCAGTTTCGTCAGGGGTCAAGAGACCCAGTACTTC

v_gene: TRBV19
d_gene: .
j_gene: TRBJ1-4
abundance: .
CDR3aa: CASSPRDTFNEKLFF
CDR3nt: TGTGCCAGTAGTCCCCGGGACACCTTTAATGAAAAACTGTTTTTT

v_gene: TRBV27
d_gene: .
j_gene: TRBJ2-6
abundance: .
CDR3aa: CASSFRHPTNSGANVLTF
CDR3nt: TGTGCCAGCAGTTTTCGACACCCAACAAACTCTGGGGCCAACGTCCTGACTTTC

v_gene: TRBV12-3/TRBV12-4
d_gene: .
j_gene: TRBJ2-1
abundance: few
CDR3aa: CATGSSSYNEQFF
CDR3nt: TGTGCCACCGGGTCCTCCTCCTACAATGAGCAGTTCTTC

v_gene: TRBV25-1
d_gene: TRBD1
j_gene: TRBJ2-7
abundance: .
CDR3aa: CASSAAGGYEQYF
CDR3nt: TGTGCCAGCAGTGCCGCAGGGGGCTACGAGCAGTACTTC

v_gene: TRBV5-4
d_gene: .
j_gene: TRBJ1-2
abundance: .
CDR3aa: CASSLAGVYGYTF
CDR3nt: TGTGCCAGCAGCTTGGCGGGGGTGTATGGCTACACCTTC

v_gene: TRBV4-1
d_gene: TRBD1
j_gene: TRBJ1-5
abundance: .
CDR3aa: CASSRDPGQGISQPQHF
CDR3nt: TGCGCCAGCAGCCGTGACCCGGGACAGGGGATAAGTCAGCCCCAGCATTTT

v_gene: TRBV15
d_gene: .
j_gene: TRBJ1-4
abundance: .
CDR3aa: CATSRESGPGKLFF
CDR3nt: TGTGCCACCAGCAGAGAGAGTGGGCCAGGCAAACTGTTTTTT

v_gene: TRBV21-1
d_gene: .
j_gene: TRBJ2-3
abundance: .
CDR3aa: CASSKVTPNSSTDTQYF
CDR3nt: TGTGCCAGCAGCAAAGTGACTCCAAACTCTAGCACAGATACGCAGTATTTT

v_gene: TRBV5-1
d_gene: TRBD2
j_gene: TRBJ2-1
abundance: .
CDR3aa: CASSVRLAGGSKNEQFF
CDR3nt: TGCGCCAGCAGCGTTCGACTAGCGGGGGGGTCCAAGAATGAGCAGTTCTTC

v_gene: TRBV12-3/TRBV12-4
d_gene: .
j_gene: TRBJ1-5
abundance: few
CDR3aa: CASSSRATPQHF
CDR3nt: TGTGCCAGCAGTTCCAGGGCTACGCCCCAGCATTTT

v_gene: TRBV15
d_gene: TRBD1
j_gene: TRBJ1-2
abundance: few
CDR3aa: CATSRGQGIDYGYTF
CDR3nt: TGTGCCACCAGCAGAGGACAGGGGATTGACTATGGCTACACCTTC

v_gene: TRBV9
d_gene: .
j_gene: TRBJ2-7
abundance: .
CDR3aa: CASSVTGSPLYEQYF
CDR3nt: TGTGCCAGCAGCGTTACAGGATCCCCTCTCTACGAGCAGTACTTC

v_gene: TRBV9
d_gene: .
j_gene: TRBJ2-3
abundance: .
CDR3aa: CASSAGAGDTQYF
CDR3nt: TGTGCCAGCAGCGCAGGGGCCGGAGATACGCAGTATTTT

v_gene: TRBV7-2
d_gene: .
j_gene: TRBJ1-6
abundance: .
CDR3aa: CASSFFRDSPLHF
CDR3nt: TGTGCCAGCAGCTTCTTCCGCGATTCACCCCTCCACTTT

v_gene: TRBV12-5
d_gene: TRBD1
j_gene: TRBJ1-5
abundance: .
CDR3aa: CASGLVLGTGLNSNQPQHF
CDR3nt: TGTGCTAGTGGTTTGGTACTGGGGACAGGGCTAAATAGCAATCAGCCCCAGCATTTT

v_gene: TRBV6-6
d_gene: .
j_gene: TRBJ2-1
abundance: .
CDR3aa: CASSPSWRSSSYNEQFF
CDR3nt: TGTGCCAGCAGTCCCTCCTGGCGGTCGAGCTCCTACAATGAGCAGTTCTTC

v_gene: TRBV4-1
d_gene: TRBD2
j_gene: TRBJ2-2
abundance: .
CDR3aa: CASSQSTSGALSITGELFF
CDR3nt: TGCGCCAGCAGCCAATCGACTAGCGGGGCCTTGAGTATCACCGGGGAGCTGTTTTTT

v_gene: TRBV18
d_gene: TRBD1
j_gene: TRBJ2-2
abundance: .
CDR3aa: CASSTDRGNTGELFF
CDR3nt: TGTGCCAGCTCCACGGACAGGGGGAACACCGGGGAGCTGTTTTTT

v_gene: TRBV28
d_gene: TRBD2
j_gene: TRBJ2-1
abundance: once
CDR3aa: CASSDGRASSYNEQFF
CDR3nt: TGTGCCAGCAGTGACGGGAGGGCTAGCTCCTACAATGAGCAGTTCTTC

v_gene: TRBV6-5
d_gene: TRBD2
j_gene: TRBJ2-5
abundance: once
CDR3aa: CASSYTPGGQETQYF
CDR3nt: TGTGCCAGCAGTTATACTCCGGGGGGGCAAGAGACCCAGTACTTC